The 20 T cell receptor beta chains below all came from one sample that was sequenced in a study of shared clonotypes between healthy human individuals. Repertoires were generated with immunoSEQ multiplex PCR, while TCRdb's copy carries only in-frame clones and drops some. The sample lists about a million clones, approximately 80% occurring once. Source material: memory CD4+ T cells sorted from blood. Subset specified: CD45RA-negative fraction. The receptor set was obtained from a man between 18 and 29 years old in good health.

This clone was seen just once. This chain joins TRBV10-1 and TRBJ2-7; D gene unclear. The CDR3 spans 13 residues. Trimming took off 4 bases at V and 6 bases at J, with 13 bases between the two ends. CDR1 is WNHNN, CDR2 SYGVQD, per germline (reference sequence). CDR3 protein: CASSAALGSEQYF. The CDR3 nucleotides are TGCGCCAGCAGTGCGGCCCTAGGGTCCGAGCAGTACTTC.

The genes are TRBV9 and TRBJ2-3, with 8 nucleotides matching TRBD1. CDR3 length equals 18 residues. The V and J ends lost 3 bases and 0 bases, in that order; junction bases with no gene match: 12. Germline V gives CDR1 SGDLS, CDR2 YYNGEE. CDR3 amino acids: CASSAPRGRIPSTDTQYF. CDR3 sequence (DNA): TGTGCCAGCAGCGCACCCAGGGGGCGAATTCCTAGCACAGATACGCAGTATTTT.

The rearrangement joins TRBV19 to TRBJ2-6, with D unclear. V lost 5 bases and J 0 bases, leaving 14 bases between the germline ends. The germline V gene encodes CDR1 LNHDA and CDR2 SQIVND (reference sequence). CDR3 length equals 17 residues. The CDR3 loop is CASSPPTWSSGANVLTF. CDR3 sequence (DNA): TGTGCCAGTAGTCCCCCCACTTGGAGCTCTGGGGCCAACGTCCTGACTTTC.

In DNA, the CDR3 is TGTGCCAGTAGTATGTTCGAAAAGGGGTTCGGCACAGATACGCAGTATTTT. Its protein is CASSMFEKGFGTDTQYF. This chain uses TRBV19 with TRBJ2-3; possibly TRBD1 for D (5 bases). In germline, CDR1 is LNHDA, CDR2 SQIVND (reference sequence). V lost 3 bases, J lost 1 base, and 17 bases lay in between. The CDR3 spans 17 residues.

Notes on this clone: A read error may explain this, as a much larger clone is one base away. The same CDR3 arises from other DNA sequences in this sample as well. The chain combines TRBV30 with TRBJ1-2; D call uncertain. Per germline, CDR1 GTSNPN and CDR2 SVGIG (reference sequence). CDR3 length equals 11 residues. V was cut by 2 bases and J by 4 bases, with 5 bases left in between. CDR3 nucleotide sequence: TGTGCCTGGAGTCAGAGCTATGGCTACACCTTC. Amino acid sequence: CAWSQSYGYTF.

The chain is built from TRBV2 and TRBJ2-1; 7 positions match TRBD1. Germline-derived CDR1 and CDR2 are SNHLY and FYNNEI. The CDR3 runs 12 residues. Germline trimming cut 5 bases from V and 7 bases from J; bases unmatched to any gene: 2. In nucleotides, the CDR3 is TGTGCCAGCAGTCCACAGGGGAATGAGCAGTTCTTC. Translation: CASSPQGNEQFF.

CDR3 protein: CASSLEGSYSPLHF. The DNA for the CDR3 is TGCGCCAGCAGCTTGGAAGGGAGTTATTCACCCCTCCACTTT. V gene TRBV5-1 combines with J gene TRBJ1-6; D is unclear. Trimming took off 0 bases at V and 8 bases at J, with 9 bases between the two ends. This CDR3 contains 14 residues. Per the germline V gene, CDR1 is SGHRS and CDR2 is YFSETQ.

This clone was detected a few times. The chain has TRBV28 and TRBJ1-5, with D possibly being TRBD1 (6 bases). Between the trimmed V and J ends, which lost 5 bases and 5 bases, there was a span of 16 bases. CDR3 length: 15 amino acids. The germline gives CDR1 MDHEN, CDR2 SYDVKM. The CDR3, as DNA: TGTGCCAGCAGTACCCCCTGGGGGGCTTATCAGCCCCAGCATTTT. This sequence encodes CASSTPWGAYQPQHF.

DNA for the CDR3: TGTGCCAGCAGCCAAACGGGCCTGCCCTCGAACACCATATATTTT. Translated, it gives CASSQTGLPSNTIYF. This chain links TRBV2 with TRBJ1-3, with D unclear. V was shortened by 6 bases and J by 7 bases, with 19 bases between the two germline ends. Germline V gene lookup returns CDR1 SNHLY and CDR2 FYNNEI. The CDR3 is made up of 15 amino acids.

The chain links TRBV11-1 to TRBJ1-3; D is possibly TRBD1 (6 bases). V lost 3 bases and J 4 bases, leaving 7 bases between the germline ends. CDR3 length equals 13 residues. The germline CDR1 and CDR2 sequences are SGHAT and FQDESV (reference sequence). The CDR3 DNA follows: TGTGCCAGCAGCTTGGGACAAGGAAACACCATATATTTT. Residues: CASSLGQGNTIYF.

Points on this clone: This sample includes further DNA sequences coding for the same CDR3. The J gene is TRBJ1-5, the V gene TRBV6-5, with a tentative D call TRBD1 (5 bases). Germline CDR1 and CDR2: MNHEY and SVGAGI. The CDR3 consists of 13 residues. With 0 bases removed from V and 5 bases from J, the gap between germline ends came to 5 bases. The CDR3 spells CASSYSGDQPQHF. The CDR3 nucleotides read TGTGCCAGCAGTTACTCAGGGGATCAGCCCCAGCATTTT.

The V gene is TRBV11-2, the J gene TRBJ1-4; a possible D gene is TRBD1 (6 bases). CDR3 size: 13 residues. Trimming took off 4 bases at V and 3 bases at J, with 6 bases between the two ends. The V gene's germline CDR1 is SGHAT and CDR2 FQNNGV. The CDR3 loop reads CASSSGANEKLFF. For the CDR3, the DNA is TGTGCCAGCAGCTCAGGGGCTAATGAAAAACTGTTTTTT.

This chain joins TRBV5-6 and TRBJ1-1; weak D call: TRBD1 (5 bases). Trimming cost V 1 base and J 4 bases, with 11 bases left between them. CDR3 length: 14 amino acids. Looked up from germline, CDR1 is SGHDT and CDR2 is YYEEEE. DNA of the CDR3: TGTGCCAGCAGCTTGACACATGGGGGCACTGAAGCTTTCTTT. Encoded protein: CASSLTHGGTEAFF.

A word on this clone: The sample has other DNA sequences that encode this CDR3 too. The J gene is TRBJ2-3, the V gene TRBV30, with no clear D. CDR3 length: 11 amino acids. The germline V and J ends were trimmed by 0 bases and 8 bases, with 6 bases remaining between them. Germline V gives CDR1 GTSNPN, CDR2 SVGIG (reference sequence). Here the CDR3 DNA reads TGTGCCTGGAGTGTTTTGGGTACGCAGTATTTT. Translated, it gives CAWSVLGTQYF. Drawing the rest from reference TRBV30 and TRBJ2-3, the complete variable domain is SQTIHQWPATLVQPVGSPLSLECTVEGTSNPNLYWYRQAAGRGLQLLFYSVGIGQISSEVPQNLSASRPQDRQFILSSKKLLLSDSGFYLCAWSVLGTQYFGPGTRLTVL.

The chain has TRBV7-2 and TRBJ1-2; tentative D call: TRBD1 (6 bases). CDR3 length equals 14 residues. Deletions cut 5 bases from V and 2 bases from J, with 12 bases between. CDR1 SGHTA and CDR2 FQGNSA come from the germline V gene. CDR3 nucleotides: TGTGCCAGCAGCCTTGACAGGAACAACTATGGCTACACCTTC. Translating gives CASSLDRNNYGYTF. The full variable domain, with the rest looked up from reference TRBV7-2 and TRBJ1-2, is GAGVSQSPSNKVTEKGKDVELRCDPISGHTALYWYRQSLGQGLEFLIYFQGNSAPDKSGLPSDRFSAERTGGSVSTLTIQRTQQEDSAVYLCASSLDRNNYGYTFGSGTRLTVV.

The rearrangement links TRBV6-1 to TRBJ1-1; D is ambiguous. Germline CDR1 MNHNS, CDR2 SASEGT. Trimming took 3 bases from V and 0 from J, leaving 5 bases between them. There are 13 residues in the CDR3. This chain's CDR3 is CASSDYLNTEAFF. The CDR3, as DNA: TGTGCCAGCAGTGACTACCTGAACACTGAAGCTTTCTTT.

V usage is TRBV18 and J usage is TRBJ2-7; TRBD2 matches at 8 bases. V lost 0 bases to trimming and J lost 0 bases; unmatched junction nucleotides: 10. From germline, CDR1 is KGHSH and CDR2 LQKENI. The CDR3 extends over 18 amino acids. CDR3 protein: CASSPPAIAGPSSYEQYF. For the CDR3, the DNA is TGTGCCAGCTCACCACCGGCCATAGCGGGGCCAAGCTCCTACGAGCAGTACTTC.

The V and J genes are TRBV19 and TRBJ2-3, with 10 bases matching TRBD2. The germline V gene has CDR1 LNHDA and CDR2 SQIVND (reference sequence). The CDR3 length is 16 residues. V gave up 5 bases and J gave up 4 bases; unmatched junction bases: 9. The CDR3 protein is CASSGVTSGLSDTQYF. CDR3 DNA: TGTGCCAGTAGTGGCGTGACTAGCGGGCTTTCAGATACGCAGTATTTT.

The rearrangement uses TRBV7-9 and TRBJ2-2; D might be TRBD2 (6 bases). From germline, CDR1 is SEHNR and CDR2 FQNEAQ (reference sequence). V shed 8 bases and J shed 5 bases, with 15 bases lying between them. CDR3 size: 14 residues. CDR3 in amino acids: CASFPLGGTGELFF. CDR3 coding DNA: TGTGCCAGCTTTCCCCTGGGAGGTACCGGGGAGCTGTTTTTT.

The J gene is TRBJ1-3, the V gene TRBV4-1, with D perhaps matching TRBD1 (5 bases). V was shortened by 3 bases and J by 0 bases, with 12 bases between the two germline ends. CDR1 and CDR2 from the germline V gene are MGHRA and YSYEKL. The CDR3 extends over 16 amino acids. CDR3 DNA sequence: TGCGCCAGCAGCCAGGTACAGGAGAGCTCTGGAAACACCATATATTTT. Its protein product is CASSQVQESSGNTIYF.